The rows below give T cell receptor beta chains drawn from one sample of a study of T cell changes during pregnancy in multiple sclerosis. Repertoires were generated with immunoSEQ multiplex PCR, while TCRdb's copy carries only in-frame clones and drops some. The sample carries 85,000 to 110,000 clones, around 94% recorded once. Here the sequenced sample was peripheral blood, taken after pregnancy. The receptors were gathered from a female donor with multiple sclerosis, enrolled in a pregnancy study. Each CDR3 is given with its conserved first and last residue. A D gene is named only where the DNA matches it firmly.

CDR3: CASSYTTPGGGYTF
V: TRBV6-5
D: -

CDR3: CASSQDSLGTSGTYEQYF
V: TRBV4-2
D: TRBD2

CDR3: CASSSGDQPQHF
V: TRBV18
D: -

CDR3: CASSRPERGATKNIQYF
V: TRBV7-2
D: TRBD2

CDR3: CASGGPSDRGETQYF
V: TRBV12-5
D: TRBD1

CDR3: CAGTTTYEQYF
V: TRBV30
D: TRBD2

CDR3: CASSQAFRTSGGTDTQYF
V: TRBV4-1
D: TRBD2

CDR3: CASSYPGGETQYF
V: TRBV5-4
D: TRBD2

CDR3: CASTKRGEQYF
V: TRBV6-5
D: -

CDR3: CSARWQKGAFF
V: TRBV20-1
D: -

CDR3: CACSRVNTEAFF
V: TRBV19
D: -

CDR3: CASSVDPGEDEKLFF
V: TRBV9
D: -

CDR3: CASSQVIRLAGPGELFF
V: TRBV14
D: TRBD2

CDR3: CASSSGGLAGMYEQYF
V: TRBV7-6
D: TRBD2

CDR3: CASSRDRGGEKLFF
V: TRBV28
D: TRBD1

CDR3: CASSLFSAGNYGYTF
V: TRBV28
D: -

CDR3: CASSLMRTGGEQYF
V: TRBV7-8
D: TRBD1

CDR3: CASSQQGADTQYF
V: TRBV7-9
D: TRBD1

CDR3: CASSLKLSSYNEQFF
V: TRBV7-7
D: -

CDR3: CASSEVRTGQGGGHSYEQYF
V: TRBV6-1
D: -

CDR3: CASRPIETNEKLFF
V: TRBV6-1
D: -

CDR3: CASSVAPGQGAGELFF
V: TRBV9
D: TRBD1

CDR3: CASSDGQPGGPQYF
V: TRBV6-1
D: -

CDR3: CASSADRPLEAFF
V: TRBV5-1
D: TRBD1

CDR3: CASSLLTAEDGADTQYF
V: TRBV27
D: -

CDR3: CASSYGLGLEQYF
V: TRBV6-5
D: -

CDR3: CASSSGLAAIQETQYF
V: TRBV5-1
D: TRBD2

CDR3: CASSLAPSLGEQFF
V: TRBV7-9
D: -

CDR3: CASSSRGGNTEAFF
V: TRBV7-2
D: -

CDR3: CASSLSSGTYEQYF
V: TRBV7-2
D: TRBD2

CDR3: CASSLAGGAGANVLTF
V: TRBV11-1
D: TRBD2

CDR3: CASSQFLGVKTEAFF
V: TRBV14
D: -

CDR3: CASSLIAGGYEQYF
V: TRBV27
D: TRBD2

CDR3: CASSLGGTRKETQYF
V: TRBV7-9
D: TRBD2

CDR3: CASKLGVGQPQHF
V: TRBV6-6
D: -

CDR3: CASTSPSGYNQPQHF
V: TRBV28
D: -

CDR3: CASSPGGGVSYEQYF
V: TRBV5-1
D: -

CDR3: CASSYPTGGDEQFF
V: TRBV6-6
D: TRBD1

CDR3: CASSIGQSNQPQHF
V: TRBV19
D: -

CDR3: CASSGTGFTEAFF
V: TRBV9
D: TRBD1

CDR3: CATRLAGETQYF
V: TRBV19
D: TRBD2

CDR3: CASSEMGQGGSPLHF
V: TRBV2
D: TRBD1

CDR3: CTVESRGTQYF
V: TRBV20-1
D: -

CDR3: CASSFRDRTIYEQYF
V: TRBV11-2
D: TRBD1

CDR3: CASGQASNQPQHF
V: TRBV2
D: TRBD1

CDR3: CASSLATGTGELFF
V: TRBV5-4
D: -

CDR3: CASSLLPGLKSTDTQYF
V: TRBV19
D: TRBD2

CDR3: CASRNLAEGYGYTF
V: TRBV19
D: -